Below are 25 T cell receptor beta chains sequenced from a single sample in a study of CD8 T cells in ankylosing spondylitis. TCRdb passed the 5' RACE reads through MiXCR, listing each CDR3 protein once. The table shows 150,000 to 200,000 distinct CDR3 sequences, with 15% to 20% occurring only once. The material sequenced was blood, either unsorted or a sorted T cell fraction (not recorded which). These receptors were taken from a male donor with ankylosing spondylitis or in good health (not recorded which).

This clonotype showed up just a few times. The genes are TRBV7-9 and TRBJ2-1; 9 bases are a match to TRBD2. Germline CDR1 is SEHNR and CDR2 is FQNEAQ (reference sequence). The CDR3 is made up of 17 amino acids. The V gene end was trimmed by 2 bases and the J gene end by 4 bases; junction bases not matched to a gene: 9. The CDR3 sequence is CASSLKELAGLYNEQFF. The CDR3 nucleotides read TGTGCCAGCAGCTTAAAGGAACTAGCGGGCCTGTACAATGAGCAGTTCTTC.

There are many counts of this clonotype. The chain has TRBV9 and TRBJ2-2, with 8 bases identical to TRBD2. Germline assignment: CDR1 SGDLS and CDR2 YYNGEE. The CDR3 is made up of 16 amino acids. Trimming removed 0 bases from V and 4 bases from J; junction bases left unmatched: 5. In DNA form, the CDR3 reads TGTGCCAGCAGCGTAGGAGGTAGCGGGGTCACCGGGGAGCTGTTTTTT. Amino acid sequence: CASSVGGSGVTGELFF.

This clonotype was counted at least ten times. CDR3 nucleotide sequence: TGCAGCGTTGCGGAGGGGTGGGACACTGAAGCTTTCTTT. It yields the protein CSVAEGWDTEAFF. The chain couples TRBV29-1 to TRBJ1-1; D perhaps matches TRBD1 (5 bases). The CDR3 is 13 residues long. V was shortened by 4 bases and J by 3 bases, with 12 bases between the two germline ends. CDR1 is SQVTM and CDR2 is ANQGSEA in the germline V gene.

Written as DNA, the CDR3 is TGCAGCGTTGAAGTCGCTGGGCTAGCGGTCACAGATACGCAGTATTTT. The encoded protein is CSVEVAGLAVTDTQYF. V is TRBV29-1 and J is TRBJ2-3, with TRBD2 identical over 7 bases. J was trimmed by 2 bases and V by 1 base; bases with no gene match: 9. Germline V CDR1 and CDR2: SQVTM, ANQGSEA. The CDR3 has 16 amino acids.

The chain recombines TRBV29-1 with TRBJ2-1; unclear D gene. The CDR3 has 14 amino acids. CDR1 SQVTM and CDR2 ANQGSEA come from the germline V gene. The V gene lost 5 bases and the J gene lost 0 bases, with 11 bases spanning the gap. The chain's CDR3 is CSVIPESSYNEQFF. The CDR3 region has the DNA TGCAGCGTTATTCCAGAGAGCTCCTACAATGAGCAGTTCTTC.

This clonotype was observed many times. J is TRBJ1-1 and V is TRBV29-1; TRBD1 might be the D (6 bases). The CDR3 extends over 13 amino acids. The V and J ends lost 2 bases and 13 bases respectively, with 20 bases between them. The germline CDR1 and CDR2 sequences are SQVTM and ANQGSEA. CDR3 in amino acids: CSVETAGAGPFFF. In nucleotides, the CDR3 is TGCAGCGTTGAAACGGCAGGGGCCGGCCCTTTTTTCTTT. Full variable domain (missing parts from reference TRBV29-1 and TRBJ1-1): SAVISQKPSRDICQRGTSLTIQCQVDSQVTMMFWYRQQPGQSLTLIATANQGSEATYESGFVIDKFPISRPNLTFSTLTVSNMSPEDSSIYLCSVETAGAGPFFFGQGTRLTVV.

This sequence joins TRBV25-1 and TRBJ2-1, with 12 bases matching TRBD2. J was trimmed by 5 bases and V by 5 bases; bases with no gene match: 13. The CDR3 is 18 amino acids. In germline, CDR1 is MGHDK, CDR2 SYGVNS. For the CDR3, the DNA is TGTGCCAGCAGTTTAGCAACCCGGACTAGCGGGAAAAACAATGAGCAGTTCTTC. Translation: CASSLATRTSGKNNEQFF.

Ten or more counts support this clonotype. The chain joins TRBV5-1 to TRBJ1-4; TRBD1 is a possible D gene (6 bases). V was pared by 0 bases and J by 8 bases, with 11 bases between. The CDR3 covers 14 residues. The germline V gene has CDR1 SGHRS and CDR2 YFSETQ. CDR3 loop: CASSLEGVREKLFF. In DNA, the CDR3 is TGCGCCAGCAGCTTGGAGGGGGTGCGCGAAAAACTGTTTTTT. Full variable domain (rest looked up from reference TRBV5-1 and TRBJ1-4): KAGVTQTPRYLIKTRGQQVTLSCSPISGHRSVSWYQQTPGQGLQFLFEYFSETQRNKGNFPGRFSGRQFSNSRSEMNVSTLELGDSALYLCASSLEGVREKLFFGSGTQLSVL.

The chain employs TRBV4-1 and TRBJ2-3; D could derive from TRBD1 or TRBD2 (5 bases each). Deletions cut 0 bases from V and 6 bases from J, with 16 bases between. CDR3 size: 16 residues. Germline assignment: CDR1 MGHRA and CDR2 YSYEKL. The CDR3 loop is CASSQEGASPTDTQYF. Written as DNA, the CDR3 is TGCGCCAGCAGCCAAGAAGGGGCTAGCCCCACCGATACGCAGTATTTT.

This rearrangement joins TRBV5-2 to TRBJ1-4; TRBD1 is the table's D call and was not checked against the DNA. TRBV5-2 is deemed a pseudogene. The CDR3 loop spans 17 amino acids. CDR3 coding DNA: TGTGCCATGGGCCCCGGGCCAAGGGACAGTCGAGCGGAAAAACTGTTTTTT. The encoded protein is CAMGPGPRDSRAEKLFF.

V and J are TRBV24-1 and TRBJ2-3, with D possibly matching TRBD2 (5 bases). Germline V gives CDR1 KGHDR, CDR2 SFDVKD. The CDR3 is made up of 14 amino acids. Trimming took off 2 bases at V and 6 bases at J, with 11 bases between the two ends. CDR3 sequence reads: CATSDSRTSDTQYF. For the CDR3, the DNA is TGTGCCACCAGTGATTCGCGGACTTCGGATACGCAGTATTTT.

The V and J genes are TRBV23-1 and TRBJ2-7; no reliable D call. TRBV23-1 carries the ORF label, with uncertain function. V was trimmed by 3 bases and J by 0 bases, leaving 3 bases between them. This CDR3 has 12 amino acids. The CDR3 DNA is TGCGCCAGCAGTCATTTCTCCTACGAGCAGTACTTC. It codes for CASSHFSYEQYF.

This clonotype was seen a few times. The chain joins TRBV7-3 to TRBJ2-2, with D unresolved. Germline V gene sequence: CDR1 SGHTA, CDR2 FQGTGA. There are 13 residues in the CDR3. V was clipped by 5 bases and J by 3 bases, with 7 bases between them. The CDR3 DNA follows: TGTGCCAGCAGCAGGGTTGACACCGGGGAGCTGTTTTTT. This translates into CASSRVDTGELFF.

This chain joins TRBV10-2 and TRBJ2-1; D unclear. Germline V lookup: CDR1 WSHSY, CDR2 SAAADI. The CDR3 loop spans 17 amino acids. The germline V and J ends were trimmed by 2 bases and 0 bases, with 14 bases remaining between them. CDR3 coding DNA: TGCGCCAGCAGTGAGCATCCCGATAACCCCTCCTACAATGAGCAGTTCTTC. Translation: CASSEHPDNPSYNEQFF.

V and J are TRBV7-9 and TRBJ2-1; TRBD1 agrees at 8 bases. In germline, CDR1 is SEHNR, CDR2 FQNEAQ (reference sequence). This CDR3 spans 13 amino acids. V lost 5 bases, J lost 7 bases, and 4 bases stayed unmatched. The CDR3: CASSGQGANEQFF. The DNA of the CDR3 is TGTGCCAGCAGCGGACAGGGAGCGAATGAGCAGTTCTTC. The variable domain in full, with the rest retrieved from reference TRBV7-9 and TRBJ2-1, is DTGVSQNPRHKITKRGQNVTFRCDPISEHNRLYWYRQTLGQGPEFLTYFQNEAQLEKSRLLSDRFSAERPKGSFSTLEIQRTEQGDSAMYLCASSGQGANEQFFGPGTRLTVL.

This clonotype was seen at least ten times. CDR3 residues: CASSLPPGLAAYEQYF. In DNA form, the CDR3 reads TGCGCCAGCAGCCTACCCCCGGGACTAGCGGCCTACGAGCAGTACTTC. V gene TRBV5-1 combines with J gene TRBJ2-7; TRBD2 agrees at 11 bases. The CDR3 loop spans 16 amino acids. The germline CDR1 and CDR2 sequences are SGHRS and YFSETQ. V lost 4 bases and J lost 2; bases outside the gene matches: 8.

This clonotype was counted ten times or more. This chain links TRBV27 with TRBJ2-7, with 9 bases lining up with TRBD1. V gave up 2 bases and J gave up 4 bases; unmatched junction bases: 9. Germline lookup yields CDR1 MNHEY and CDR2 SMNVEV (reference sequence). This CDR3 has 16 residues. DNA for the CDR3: TGTGCCAGCAGTTTAAAAGGTGGGACAGGGTTTTACGAGCAGTACTTC. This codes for CASSLKGGTGFYEQYF.

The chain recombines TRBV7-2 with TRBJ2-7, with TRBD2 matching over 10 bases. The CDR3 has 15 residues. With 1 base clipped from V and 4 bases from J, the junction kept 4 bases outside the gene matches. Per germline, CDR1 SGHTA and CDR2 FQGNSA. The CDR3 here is CASSLVLAGAYEQYF. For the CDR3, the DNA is TGTGCCAGCAGCTTAGTCCTAGCGGGGGCATACGAGCAGTACTTC.

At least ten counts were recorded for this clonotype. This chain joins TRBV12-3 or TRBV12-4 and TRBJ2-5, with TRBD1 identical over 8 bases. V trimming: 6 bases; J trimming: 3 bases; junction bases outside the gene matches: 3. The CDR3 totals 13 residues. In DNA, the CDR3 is TGTGCCAGCAGGCCAGGGGGCGAAGAGACCCAGTACTTC. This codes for CASRPGGEETQYF.

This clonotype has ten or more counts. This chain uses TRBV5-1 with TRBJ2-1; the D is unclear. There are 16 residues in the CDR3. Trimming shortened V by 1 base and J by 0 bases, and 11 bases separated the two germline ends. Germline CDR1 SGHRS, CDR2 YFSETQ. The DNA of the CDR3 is TGCGCCAGCAGCTTGATAGGGCAGGTCTCCTACAATGAGCAGTTCTTC. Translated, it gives CASSLIGQVSYNEQFF. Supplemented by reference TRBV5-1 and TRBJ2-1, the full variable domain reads KAGVTQTPRYLIKTRGQQVTLSCSPISGHRSVSWYQQTPGQGLQFLFEYFSETQRNKGNFPGRFSGRQFSNSRSEMNVSTLELGDSALYLCASSLIGQVSYNEQFFGPGTRLTVL.

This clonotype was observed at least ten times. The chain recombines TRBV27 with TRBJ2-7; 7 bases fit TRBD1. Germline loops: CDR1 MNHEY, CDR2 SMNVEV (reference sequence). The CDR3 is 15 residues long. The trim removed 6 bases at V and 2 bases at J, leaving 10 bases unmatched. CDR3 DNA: TGTGCCAGCAGCCCCCGGGACAGTTTAACCTACGAGCAGTACTTC. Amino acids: CASSPRDSLTYEQYF.

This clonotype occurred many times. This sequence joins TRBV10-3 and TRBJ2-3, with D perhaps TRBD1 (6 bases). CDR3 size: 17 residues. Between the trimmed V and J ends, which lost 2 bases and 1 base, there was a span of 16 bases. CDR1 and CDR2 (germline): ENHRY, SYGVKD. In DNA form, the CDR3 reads TGTGCCATCAGTGAGGACCGCACAGGGCCGGGCACAGATACGCAGTATTTT. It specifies CAISEDRTGPGTDTQYF.

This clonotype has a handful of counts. The CDR3 nucleotides are TGCGCCAGCAGCTTAAACGACAGGGGACCCTACGAGCAGTACTTC. Its translation is CASSLNDRGPYEQYF. This rearrangement joins TRBV5-1 to TRBJ2-7; 8 positions agree with TRBD1. Trimming at V came to 2 bases and at J to 2 bases, leaving 6 bases not matched to a gene. CDR1 and CDR2 from the germline V gene are SGHRS and YFSETQ. There are 15 residues in the CDR3.

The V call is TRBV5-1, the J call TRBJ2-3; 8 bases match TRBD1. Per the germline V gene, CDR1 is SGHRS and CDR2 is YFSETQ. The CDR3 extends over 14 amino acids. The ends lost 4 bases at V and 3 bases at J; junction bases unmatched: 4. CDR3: CASSDRTGTDTQYF. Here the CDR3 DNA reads TGCGCCAGCAGCGACAGGACAGGGACAGATACGCAGTATTTT.

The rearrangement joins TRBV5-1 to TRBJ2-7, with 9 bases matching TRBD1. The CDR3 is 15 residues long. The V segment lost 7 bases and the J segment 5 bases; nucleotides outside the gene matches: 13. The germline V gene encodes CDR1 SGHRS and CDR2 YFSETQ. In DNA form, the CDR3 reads TGCGCCAGCGAAACTGGACAGGGGACATTCGACGAGCAGTACTTC. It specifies CASETGQGTFDEQYF. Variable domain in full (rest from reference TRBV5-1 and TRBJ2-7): KAGVTQTPRYLIKTRGQQVTLSCSPISGHRSVSWYQQTPGQGLQFLFEYFSETQRNKGNFPGRFSGRQFSNSRSEMNVSTLELGDSALYLCASETGQGTFDEQYFGPGTRLTVT.